This TCR beta chain was found in a study of T cell repertoires in cytomegalovirus infection. In TCRdb, the reads were re-called with MiXCR into one record per CDR3 protein. The sample lists more than 400,000 distinct CDR3 sequences, around 27% occurring once. Study-wide results and caveats: People with CMV and the relevant HLA were identified by cumulative public TCR beta family frequency.

On this clonotype itself: Its antigen is as yet unknown.

This TCR derives from a human donor in good health (CMV status not recorded). Some clones in this sample may be carry-over from other donors' samples. The source material was PBMCs.

Written as DNA, the CDR3 is TGTGCCAGCAGTTACGCGGGCCAACGGGGCATTCAGTACTTC. Its translation: CASSYAGQRGIQYF. J is TRBJ2-4 and V is TRBV6-2 or TRBV6-3; D is perhaps TRBD2 (5 bases). V lost 2 bases, J lost 9 bases, and 14 bases lay in between. Per germline, CDR1 MNHEY and CDR2 SVGEGT. CDR3 length equals 14 residues.